Detailed here is one T cell receptor (beta chain). Antigen unknown. Unique molecular identifiers had been added to the TCR beta cDNA libraries. Between roughly 1 and 10 million T cells gave rise to some 490,000 cDNA molecules. TCRdb re-called the PCR reads through MiXCR, storing one row per CDR3 protein. The data show around 160,000 distinct CDR3 sequences, approximately 35% seen once. This record belongs to a study of post-analysis software for immune sequencing data. Study-level points and caveats: F measure clustering grouped samples strongly by preparation batch.

The CDR3 length is 15 residues. V shed 6 bases and J 4 bases; nucleotides not matched to a gene: 8. Per the germline V gene, CDR1 is LNHDA and CDR2 is SQIVND (reference sequence). The origin of this receptor is a girl between 10 and 17 years old with multiple sclerosis. Material: blood, obtained after autologous hematopoietic stem cell transplantation. J is TRBJ1-2 and V is TRBV19, with 10 bases aligning to TRBD1. DNA for the CDR3: TGTGCCAGTAGCCCTGGGACAGGGGCCCTCTATGGCTACACCTTC. It is translated as CASSPGTGALYGYTF.